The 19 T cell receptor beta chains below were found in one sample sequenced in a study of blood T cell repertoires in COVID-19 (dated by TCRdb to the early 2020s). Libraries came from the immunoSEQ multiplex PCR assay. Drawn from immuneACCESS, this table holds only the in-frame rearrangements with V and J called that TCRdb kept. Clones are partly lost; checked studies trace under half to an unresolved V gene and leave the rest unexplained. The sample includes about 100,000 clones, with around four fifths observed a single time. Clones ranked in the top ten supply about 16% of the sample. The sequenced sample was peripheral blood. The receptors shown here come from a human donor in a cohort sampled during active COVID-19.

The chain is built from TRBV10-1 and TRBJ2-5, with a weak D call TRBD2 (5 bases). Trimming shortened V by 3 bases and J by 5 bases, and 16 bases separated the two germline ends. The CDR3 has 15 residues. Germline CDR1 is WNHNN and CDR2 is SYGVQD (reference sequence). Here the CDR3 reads CASSEVGKAGETQYF. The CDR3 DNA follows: TGCGCCAGCAGTGAAGTCGGGAAGGCGGGCGAGACCCAGTACTTC.

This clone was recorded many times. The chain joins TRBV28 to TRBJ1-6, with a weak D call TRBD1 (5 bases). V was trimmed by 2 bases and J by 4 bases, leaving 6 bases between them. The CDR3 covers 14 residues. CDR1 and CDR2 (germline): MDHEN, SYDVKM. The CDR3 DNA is TGTGCCAGCAGTTTACGACAGTATAATTCACCCCTCCACTTT. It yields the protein CASSLRQYNSPLHF. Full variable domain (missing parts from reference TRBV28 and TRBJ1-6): DVKVTQSSRYLVKRTGEKVFLECVQDMDHENMFWYRQDPGLGLRLIYFSYDVKMKEKGDIPEGYSVSREKKERFSLILESASTNQTSMYLCASSLRQYNSPLHFGNGTRLTVT.

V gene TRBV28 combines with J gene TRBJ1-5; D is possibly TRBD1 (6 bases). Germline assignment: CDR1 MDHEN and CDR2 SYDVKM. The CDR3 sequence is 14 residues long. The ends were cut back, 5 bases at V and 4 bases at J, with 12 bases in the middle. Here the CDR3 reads CASSRGGRNQPQHF. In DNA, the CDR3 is TGTGCCAGCAGTAGGGGGGGGAGGAATCAGCCCCAGCATTTT.

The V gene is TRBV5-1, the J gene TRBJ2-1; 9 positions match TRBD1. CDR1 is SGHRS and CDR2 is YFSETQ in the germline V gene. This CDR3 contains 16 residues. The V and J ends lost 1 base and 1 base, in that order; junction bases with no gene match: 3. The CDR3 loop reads CASSLKDRGSYNEQFF. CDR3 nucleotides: TGCGCCAGCAGCTTGAAGGACAGGGGATCCTACAATGAGCAGTTCTTC.

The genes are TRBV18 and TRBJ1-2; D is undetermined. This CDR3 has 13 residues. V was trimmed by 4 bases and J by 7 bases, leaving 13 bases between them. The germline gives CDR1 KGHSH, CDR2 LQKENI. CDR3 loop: CASSHRRDSGYTF. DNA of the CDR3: TGTGCCAGCTCACACCGACGAGACTCTGGCTACACCTTC.

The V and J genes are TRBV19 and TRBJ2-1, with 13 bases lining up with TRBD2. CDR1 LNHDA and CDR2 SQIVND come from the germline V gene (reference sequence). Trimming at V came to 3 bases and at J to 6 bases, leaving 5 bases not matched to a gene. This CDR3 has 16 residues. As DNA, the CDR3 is TGTGCCAGTAGTATCTCTGGACTAGCGGGAGCCAATGAGCAGTTCTTC. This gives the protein CASSISGLAGANEQFF.

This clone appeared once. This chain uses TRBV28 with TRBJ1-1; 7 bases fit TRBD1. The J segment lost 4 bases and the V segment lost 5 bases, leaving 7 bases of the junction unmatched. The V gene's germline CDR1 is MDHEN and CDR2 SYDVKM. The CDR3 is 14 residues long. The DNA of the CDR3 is TGTGCCAGCAGTGAAGGGGGCTCTTTCACTGAAGCTTTCTTT. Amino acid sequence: CASSEGGSFTEAFF.

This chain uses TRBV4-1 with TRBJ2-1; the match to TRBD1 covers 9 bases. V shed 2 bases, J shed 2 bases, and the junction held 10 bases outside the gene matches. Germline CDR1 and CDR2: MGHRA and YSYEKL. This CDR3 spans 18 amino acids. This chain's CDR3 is CASSQPARDRATYNEQFF. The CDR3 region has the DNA TGCGCCAGCAGCCAACCTGCCCGGGACAGGGCTACCTACAATGAGCAGTTCTTC.

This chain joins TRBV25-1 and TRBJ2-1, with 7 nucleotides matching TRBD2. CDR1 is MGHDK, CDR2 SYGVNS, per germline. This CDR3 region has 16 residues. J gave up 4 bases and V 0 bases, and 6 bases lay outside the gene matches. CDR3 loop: CASSEYLGGGYNEQFF. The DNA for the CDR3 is TGTGCCAGCAGTGAATATCTGGGGGGGGGTTACAATGAGCAGTTCTTC.

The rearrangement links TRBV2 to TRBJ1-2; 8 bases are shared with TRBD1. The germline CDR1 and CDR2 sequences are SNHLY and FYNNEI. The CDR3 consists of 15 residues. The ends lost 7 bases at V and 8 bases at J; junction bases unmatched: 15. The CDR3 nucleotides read TGTGCCAGCACGGACAGGGCGAATGGGTTTCAGGGCTACACCTTC. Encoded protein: CASTDRANGFQGYTF.

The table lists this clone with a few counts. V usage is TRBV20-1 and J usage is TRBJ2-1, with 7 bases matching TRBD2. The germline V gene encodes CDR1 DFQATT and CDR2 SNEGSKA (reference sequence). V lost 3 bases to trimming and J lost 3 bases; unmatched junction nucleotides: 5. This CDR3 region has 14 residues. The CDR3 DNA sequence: TGCAGTGCTAGTTGGCTAGCGGACTACAATGAGCAGTTCTTC. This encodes CSASWLADYNEQFF.

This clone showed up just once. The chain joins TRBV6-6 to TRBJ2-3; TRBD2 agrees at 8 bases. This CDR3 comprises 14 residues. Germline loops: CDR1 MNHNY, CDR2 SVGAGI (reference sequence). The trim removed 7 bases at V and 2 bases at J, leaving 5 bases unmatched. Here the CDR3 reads CASTRGGNTDTQYF. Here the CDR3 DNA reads TGTGCCAGCACTCGGGGGGGGAACACAGATACGCAGTATTTT.

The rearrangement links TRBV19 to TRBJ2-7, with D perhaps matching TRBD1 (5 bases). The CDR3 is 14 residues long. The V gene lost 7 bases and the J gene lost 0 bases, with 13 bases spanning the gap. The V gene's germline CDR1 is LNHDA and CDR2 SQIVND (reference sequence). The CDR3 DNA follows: TGTGCCAGTACCCAAAGTCAGGGCTCCTACGAGCAGTACTTC. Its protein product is CASTQSQGSYEQYF.

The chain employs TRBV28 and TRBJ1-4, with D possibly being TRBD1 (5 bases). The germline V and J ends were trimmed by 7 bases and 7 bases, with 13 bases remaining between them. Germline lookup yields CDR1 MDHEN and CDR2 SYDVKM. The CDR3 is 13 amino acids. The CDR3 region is CASKVPGVEKLFF. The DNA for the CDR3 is TGTGCCAGCAAAGTGCCGGGGGTTGAAAAACTGTTTTTT.

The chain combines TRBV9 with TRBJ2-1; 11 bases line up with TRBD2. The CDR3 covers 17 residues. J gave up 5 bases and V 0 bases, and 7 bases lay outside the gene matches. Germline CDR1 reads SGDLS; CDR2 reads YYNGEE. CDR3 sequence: CASSVVGEGLADNEQFF. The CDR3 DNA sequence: TGTGCCAGCAGCGTAGTGGGGGAGGGACTAGCGGACAATGAGCAGTTCTTC.

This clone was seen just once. Here the CDR3 reads CASSQDLRQGGQETQYF. The DNA of the CDR3 is TGTGCCAGCAGCCAAGACTTACGACAGGGGGGCCAAGAGACCCAGTACTTC. This chain connects TRBV3-1 (or the pseudogene TRBV3-2) to TRBJ2-5; 9 bases map to TRBD1. The CDR3 has 17 residues. The germline V gene has CDR1 LGHDT and CDR2 YNNKEL (reference sequence). Losses at the gene ends were 0 bases for V and 1 base for J; bases not matched to a gene: 6.

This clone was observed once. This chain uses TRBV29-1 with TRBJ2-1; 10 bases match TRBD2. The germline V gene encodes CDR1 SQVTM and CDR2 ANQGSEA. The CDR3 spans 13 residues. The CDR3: CRLLAGRNNEQFF. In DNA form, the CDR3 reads TGCAGGTTACTAGCGGGACGGAACAATGAGCAGTTCTTC.

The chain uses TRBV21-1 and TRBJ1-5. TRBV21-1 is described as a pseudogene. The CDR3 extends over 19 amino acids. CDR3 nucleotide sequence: TGTGCCAGCAGCAAAAGTACCGGACAGCGGGATTTGATCAATCAGCCCCAGCATTTT. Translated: CASSKSTGQRDLINQPQHF.

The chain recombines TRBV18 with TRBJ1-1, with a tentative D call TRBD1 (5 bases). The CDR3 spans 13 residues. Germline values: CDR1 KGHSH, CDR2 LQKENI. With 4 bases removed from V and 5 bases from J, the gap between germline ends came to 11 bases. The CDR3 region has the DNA TGTGCCAGCTCACTGACAGCCCAGACTGAAGCTTTCTTT. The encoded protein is CASSLTAQTEAFF.